Listed below are T cell receptor beta chains from one sample, sequenced in a study of immune evolution from preneoplasia to lung adenocarcinoma. Generated by immunoSEQ multiplex PCR, the TCRdb table keeps only in-frame clones and is missing some. The table has roughly 2,200 clones, roughly 80% seen once. The material sequenced was FFPE adjacent normal lung tissue. The receptor source for this set is a person aged 60 to 80 with lung adenocarcinoma. Both conserved end residues are part of each CDR3. The D gene is left open where the match is weak. Rows give clone size only sometimes, using once, few, many, or a class for an expanded clone.

DNA,CDR3,V,D,J,size
TGTGCCAGCAGTTTTCGCAGAGGGAGCTCTGGGGCCAACGTCCTGACTTTC,CASSFRRGSSGANVLTF,TRBV27,NA,TRBJ2-6,NA
TGCGCCAGCAGGCAAGGGGACAGGGTCTACGAGCAGTACTTC,CASRQGDRVYEQYF,TRBV5-1,TRBD1,TRBJ2-7,NA
TGTGCCAGCAGTTTCAGGACAGACACTGAAGCTTTCTTT,CASSFRTDTEAFF,TRBV6-6,NA,TRBJ1-1,NA
TGTGCCAGCAGCGCACAGCGGGGGTACACAGATACGCAGTATTTT,CASSAQRGYTDTQYF,TRBV11-2,TRBD2,TRBJ2-3,NA
TGTGCCAGCAGCTTAGGAAGGCAGGGGACAGATACGCAGTATTTT,CASSLGRQGTDTQYF,TRBV7-8,NA,TRBJ2-3,NA
TGCGCCAGCAGCTCCTATACGGACACTGAAGCTTTCTTT,CASSSYTDTEAFF,TRBV5-1,NA,TRBJ1-1,NA
TGTGCCAGCAACCCAGCCGGGGGAGAGACCCAGTACTTC,CASNPAGGETQYF,TRBV11-3,NA,TRBJ2-5,NA
TGCAGTGCCCCGGGGGTCTACGAGCAGTACTTC,CSAPGVYEQYF,TRBV20-1,NA,TRBJ2-7,once
TGTGCCAGCAGTTTAAATTGGGGACCTACCTCATACGAGCAGTACTTC,CASSLNWGPTSYEQYF,TRBV28,NA,TRBJ2-7,once
TGTGCCAGCAGCTCGACAGGGGGTGGAAACACCATATATTTT,CASSSTGGGNTIYF,TRBV7-9,TRBD1,TRBJ1-3,NA
TGTGCAAGTCGCCCATGCACAGGGGCATTGACAGATACGCAGTATTTT,CASRPCTGALTDTQYF,TRBV12-2,NA,TRBJ2-3,NA
TGTGCCAGTAGTATCGTGGCCATGAACACTGAAGCTTTCTTT,CASSIVAMNTEAFF,TRBV19,NA,TRBJ1-1,few
TGTGCCAGCAGCCCGTGGGCGGGAGCACACGAGCAGTACTTC,CASSPWAGAHEQYF,TRBV7-3,TRBD2,TRBJ2-7,NA
TGCAGCGTTCAGGGACAGGGTGGTGACGAGCAGTACTTC,CSVQGQGGDEQYF,TRBV29-1,TRBD1,TRBJ2-7,NA
TGTGCCTGGAGCGGTACGGGGGCGGCTAATGAAAAACTGTTTTTT,CAWSGTGAANEKLFF,TRBV30,NA,TRBJ1-4,NA
TGTGCTAGTGGTTTGCCTACAGAATCCACAGATACGCAGTATTTT,CASGLPTESTDTQYF,TRBV12-5,NA,TRBJ2-3,NA
TGTGCCAGCAGCTTAGTCGGGGGCAGATCTCCCGGGGAGCTGTTTTTT,CASSLVGGRSPGELFF,TRBV7-2,NA,TRBJ2-2,NA
TGTGCCAGCAGCTTCCGGGGAAGGGGTGAAGCTTTCTTT,CASSFRGRGEAFF,TRBV5-8,NA,TRBJ1-1,few
TGTGCCAGCAGCCCCCCCCCGGTGCGGGGGCTCACCTACGAGCAGTACTTC,CASSPPPVRGLTYEQYF,TRBV2,NA,TRBJ2-7,NA
TGCGCCAGCAGCCAAGGACTTTATGGCTACACCTTC,CASSQGLYGYTF,TRBV4-1,NA,TRBJ1-2,NA
TGTGCCAGCAGCCTATCGGACAGGAACTCCTACGAGCAGTACTTC,CASSLSDRNSYEQYF,TRBV7-8,TRBD1,TRBJ2-7,NA
TGTGCCAGCAGCGTAGGGTGGGGGCTAGCCAAAAACATTCAGTACTTC,CASSVGWGLAKNIQYF,TRBV9,NA,TRBJ2-4,NA
TGTGCCAGTAGTACCGGGGACAGGGGGTTAACCGGGGAGCTGTTTTTT,CASSTGDRGLTGELFF,TRBV19,TRBD1,TRBJ2-2,few
TGTGCCAGCAGTTCCCCCGGAGAGGGGGGAGGAAACACCATATATTTT,CASSSPGEGGGNTIYF,TRBV6-5,NA,TRBJ1-3,NA
TGTGCCAGCCTAGGCGGGGTTTATATATATGGAAACACCATATATTTT,CASLGGVYIYGNTIYF,TRBV28,NA,TRBJ1-3,NA
TGCGCCAGCAATCAGGGGCACCGTAGCAATCAGCCCCAGCATTTT,CASNQGHRSNQPQHF,TRBV4-1,NA,TRBJ1-5,once
TGCGCCAGCAGCAACCTTGACAGATACAATGAGCAGTTCTTC,CASSNLDRYNEQFF,TRBV4-3,NA,TRBJ2-1,NA
TGTGCCAGCAGCCAAGACTGGGACAGCCTAAACTATGGCTACACCTTC,CASSQDWDSLNYGYTF,TRBV14,TRBD1,TRBJ1-2,NA
TGCGCCAGCAGCCAAGATCGGTCAGGAGGATCACCCCTCCACTTT,CASSQDRSGGSPLHF,TRBV4-3,NA,TRBJ1-6,NA
TGTGCCAGCAGTGTGGGCCCTGGCGCCTACGAGCAGTACTTC,CASSVGPGAYEQYF,TRBV2,NA,TRBJ2-7,once
TGTGCCAGCAGCGTACGAGGGGACAGGGGGCAGGATGGCTACACCTTC,CASSVRGDRGQDGYTF,TRBV9,TRBD1,TRBJ1-2,NA
TGTGCCAGCAGTTACTCGATAGAAGGGCCACGCGGAGCTTTCTTT,CASSYSIEGPRGAFF,TRBV6-5,NA,TRBJ1-1,once
TGCGCCAGCAGTGAGTCCCAGGCCCATGGCTACACCTTC,CASSESQAHGYTF,TRBV10-1,NA,TRBJ1-2,once
TGCGCCAGCAGCCAAGTTGGAGGCGAGGGGGATACGCAGTATTTT,CASSQVGGEGDTQYF,TRBV4-3,NA,TRBJ2-3,NA
TGTGCCAGCAGGGCGGTCAGGGGCCATCAGCCCCAGCATTTT,CASRAVRGHQPQHF,TRBV2,NA,TRBJ1-5,NA
TGTGCCATCTGTGAGCCGGGTGGGGGTTACAATGAGCAGTTCTTC,CAICEPGGGYNEQFF,TRBV28,NA,TRBJ2-1,NA
TGTGCCAGCAGCTTAGGGTCTTTTCAGACCGATACGCAGTATTTT,CASSLGSFQTDTQYF,TRBV11-3,NA,TRBJ2-3,NA
TGTGCCACCCTCGGTGGGACCATGAGCACTGAAGCTTTCTTT,CATLGGTMSTEAFF,TRBV6-1,NA,TRBJ1-1,NA
TGTGCCAGCAGGACTGGGGACGCCGGATTAGATACGCAGTATTTT,CASRTGDAGLDTQYF,TRBV6-5,NA,TRBJ2-3,NA
TGTGCCAGCAGTGAATCCGACGGTACCTACAATGAGCAGTTCTTC,CASSESDGTYNEQFF,TRBV25-1,NA,TRBJ2-1,NA
TGTGCCAGCAGCTTAGTCCCAGTGTACGAGCAGTACTTC,CASSLVPVYEQYF,TRBV11-1,NA,TRBJ2-7,NA
TGCGCCAGCTTCCAGGGGCCGATGAACACTGAAGCTTTCTTT,CASFQGPMNTEAFF,TRBV5-1,NA,TRBJ1-1,once
TGTGCCAGCAGCTCGGGGAGGGATGCTGGAAGCACCATATATTTT,CASSSGRDAGSTIYF,TRBV5-4,NA,TRBJ1-3,NA
TGTGCCACCAGCAGTAACAGGGACCTCCTTTTTGAAAAACTGTTTTTT,CATSSNRDLLFEKLFF,TRBV15,NA,TRBJ1-4,NA